This T cell receptor beta chain was profiled in a study of blood T cell repertoires in COVID-19. The wider study: Specimens from acute and convalescent COVID-19 originated in the United States, Italy and Spain. PBMCs, B-cell-depleted T cells, or T cells provided the cDNA or gDNA that made up the material.

This CDR3 has 15 residues. J was trimmed by 4 bases and V by 4 bases; bases with no gene match: 6. Per germline, CDR1 SGHDT and CDR2 YYEEEE. As handled by the study authors: Estimation of nucleated cell counts was performed using reference gene primer amplification. Profiled with immunoSEQ multiplex PCR; TCRdb holds only in-frame clones, not every one. The V and J calls and clone size come from that table; D and trimming were worked out from the DNA. Of 150,000 to 200,000 clones detected, around nine tenths appear once; the ten largest clones hold about 4%. The chain links TRBV5-6 to TRBJ1-5, with 9 bases identical to TRBD1. The sample consisted of peripheral blood. This sequence originates from a man aged 18 to 29 with active or convalescent COVID-19. CDR3 residues: CASSAGTGLNQPQHF. CDR3 DNA sequence: TGTGCCAGCAGCGCCGGGACAGGGCTTAATCAGCCCCAGCATTTT.